Following are 24 T cell receptor beta chains from one sample sequenced in a study of CD8 T cells in ankylosing spondylitis. Study-wide points: A TCR beta motif made of 7 to 9 highly homologous variants seemed typical of ankylosing spondylitis blood.

Their target antigens are unknown. TCRdb called the 5' RACE reads again in MiXCR, with one record for every CDR3 protein. The top ten clones hold around 19% of a sample with around 770,000 distinct CDR3 sequences, around 20% of them seen once. Sequenced material: blood, either unsorted or a sorted T cell fraction (not recorded which). The receptor set was obtained from a male donor with ankylosing spondylitis.

V is TRBV12-3 or TRBV12-4 and J is TRBJ1-6; 8 nucleotides agree with TRBD1. The CDR3 length is 13 residues. The trim removed 5 bases at V and 14 bases at J, leaving 8 bases unmatched. Here the CDR3 DNA reads TGTGCCAGCAGTCAGGGGGCAATTGGAGCCCTCCACTTT. Translation gives CASSQGAIGALHF.

As concerns this clonotype: A read error may produce the germline difference seen at one junction end. The rearrangement uses TRBV4-2 and TRBJ2-1; 12 positions match TRBD2. The CDR3 consists of 15 residues. Germline-derived CDR1 and CDR2 are LGHNA and YNFKEQ. The CDR3 nucleotides read TGTGCCAGCAGCCAAGATTACCCTAGCGGGGGGGCTATAATCTTC. Protein product: CASSQDYPSGGAIIF.

This clonotype has ten or more counts. This rearrangement joins TRBV12-3 or TRBV12-4 to TRBJ1-2; TRBD1 matches at 7 bases. V was clipped by 5 bases and J by 8 bases; unmatched bases: 11. The CDR3 contains 14 residues. Here the CDR3 DNA reads TGTGCCAGCAGTCAAAATACAGGGGCGGCGGGCTACACCTTC. Its translation: CASSQNTGAAGYTF.

The chain recombines TRBV12-3 or TRBV12-4 with TRBJ2-3; D possibly corresponds to TRBD2 (6 bases). V gave up 3 bases and J gave up 1 base, with 23 bases separating them. The CDR3 covers 19 residues. CDR3: CASSLRGGLVSPGTDTQYF. CDR3 DNA: TGTGCCAGCAGTTTGAGGGGAGGCCTAGTGAGCCCTGGCACAGATACGCAGTATTTT.

The table lists this clonotype with many counts. The V gene is TRBV11-2, the J gene TRBJ2-1; 7 nucleotides align to TRBD2. V was clipped by 1 base and J by 2 bases; unmatched bases: 2. The CDR3 covers 15 residues. The germline V gene encodes CDR1 SGHAT and CDR2 FQNNGV. The chain's CDR3 is CASSLGSGTYNEQFF. CDR3 nucleotide sequence: TGTGCCAGCAGCTTAGGGAGCGGGACCTACAATGAGCAGTTCTTC.

This clonotype was counted between two and nine times. The chain is built from TRBV6-2 or TRBV6-3 and TRBJ2-5; perhaps TRBD2 as D (5 bases). The CDR3 is made up of 14 amino acids. V lost 2 bases and J lost 6, with 13 bases in between. In germline, CDR1 is MNHEY, CDR2 SVGEGT. The CDR3 spells CASSYGGTTQTQYF. CDR3 coding DNA: TGTGCCAGCAGTTACGGAGGCACCACGCAGACCCAGTACTTC.

This clonotype showed up just a few times. The rearrangement uses TRBV6-5 and TRBJ2-6; no firm D call. This CDR3 region has 13 residues. The germline V gene encodes CDR1 MNHEY and CDR2 SVGAGI. Trimming took off 2 bases at V and 2 bases at J, with 1 base between the two ends. The CDR3 here is CASSYAGANVLTF. In DNA, the CDR3 is TGTGCCAGCAGTTACGCTGGGGCCAACGTCCTGACTTTC.

This clonotype occurred many times. The V and J genes are TRBV7-2 and TRBJ1-2; the D gene is possibly TRBD1 (6 bases). The CDR3 has 13 residues. V was pared by 5 bases and J by 5 bases, with 12 bases between. Per the germline V gene, CDR1 is SGHTA and CDR2 is FQGNSA. The CDR3 bases are TGTGCCAGCAGCATAGACAGGACTTATGGCTACACCTTC. Amino acid sequence: CASSIDRTYGYTF.

The rearrangement uses TRBV7-8 and TRBJ2-1; 7 bases fit TRBD2. CDR1 is SGHVS, CDR2 FQNEAQ, per germline. V trimming: 5 bases; J trimming: 6 bases; junction bases outside the gene matches: 13. There are 16 residues in the CDR3. CDR3 in DNA: TGTGCCAGCAGCCCAGAAGAGCGGGACTTGTTCAATGAGCAGTTCTTC. Amino acid sequence: CASSPEERDLFNEQFF.

The chain is built from TRBV6-2 or TRBV6-3 and TRBJ2-7, with D possibly matching TRBD1 (5 bases). This CDR3 has 13 residues. Between the trimmed V and J ends, which lost 6 bases and 2 bases, there was a span of 11 bases. Per the germline V gene, CDR1 is MNHEY and CDR2 is SVGEGT. CDR3 in DNA: TGTGCCAGCAGCAGGGCGGTAACCTACGAGCAGTACTTC. This gives the protein CASSRAVTYEQYF.

This clonotype came up a few times. The rearrangement uses TRBV6-1 and TRBJ2-7, with D unclear. Trimming cost V 5 bases and J 10 bases, with 18 bases left between them. CDR1 is MNHNS, CDR2 SASEGT, per germline. This CDR3 is 13 amino acids long. The CDR3 coding sequence is TGTGCCAGCAGTAGACAAGGACCCGGCTATCAGTACTTC. This encodes CASSRQGPGYQYF.

This clonotype was detected only a few times. The V and J genes are TRBV4-2 and TRBJ2-1; no clear D. Trimming took 0 bases from V and 7 from J, leaving 13 bases between them. Per germline, CDR1 LGHNA and CDR2 YNFKEQ. CDR3 length: 15 residues. The CDR3 region is CASSQERALVNEQFF. The CDR3 DNA is TGTGCCAGCAGCCAAGAACGGGCCCTCGTTAATGAGCAGTTCTTC.

The V gene is TRBV12-3 or TRBV12-4, the J gene TRBJ2-1; TRBD2 matches 10 bases. V dropped 6 bases and J dropped 8; count of bases not matched to a gene: 7. The CDR3 loop spans 14 amino acids. CDR3: CASRVAGGDDEQFF. The CDR3 DNA sequence: TGTGCCAGCAGGGTAGCGGGAGGTGATGATGAGCAGTTCTTC.

CDR3 DNA sequence: TGCAGTGCTCCCCCCCGGCCGGGACTAGCGGGGCCCACAGATACGCAGTATTTT. This sequence encodes CSAPPRPGLAGPTDTQYF. The chain couples TRBV20-1 to TRBJ2-3; 13 bases are a match to TRBD2. Germline lookup yields CDR1 DFQATT and CDR2 SNEGSKA (reference sequence). The J segment lost 2 bases and the V segment lost 5 bases, leaving 13 bases of the junction unmatched. CDR3 length: 18 residues.

Details on this clonotype: The conserved phenylalanine or tryptophan normally closing the CDR3 is absent here, so this likely arose from a read error. V and J are TRBV3-1 and TRBJ1-2; D is uncertain. This CDR3 is built from 12 residues. Per the germline V gene, CDR1 is LGHDT and CDR2 is YNNKEL (reference sequence). CDR3 coding DNA: TGTGCCAGCAACCAAGTCAGACGGGGCTACACCTTA. Translated: CASNQVRRGYTL.

The J gene is TRBJ2-1, the V gene TRBV7-2; D gene ambiguous. Trimming left V 3 bases short and J 9 bases short, with 9 bases between. Looked up from germline, CDR1 is SGHTA and CDR2 is FQGNSA. This CDR3 comprises 12 residues. CDR3 DNA: TGTGCCAGCAGCTTCCGGGTTGGTGAGCAGTTCTTC. Translated, it gives CASSFRVGEQFF.

This clonotype was seen a handful of times. V gene TRBV4-2 combines with J gene TRBJ1-2; a weak D match, TRBD1 (5 bases). Germline V lookup: CDR1 LGHNA, CDR2 YNFKEQ. CDR3 length equals 16 residues. V was shortened by 0 bases and J by 0 bases, with 11 bases between the two germline ends. The DNA of the CDR3 is TGTGCCAGCAGCCAAGAGGTTCGGGGCACTAACTATGGCTACACCTTC. Protein sequence: CASSQEVRGTNYGYTF.

The CDR3 reads CATSSSSGLDTQYF. DNA for the CDR3: TGTGCCACCAGCAGTTCGTCGGGTCTCGATACGCAGTATTTT. This rearrangement joins TRBV15 to TRBJ2-3; no definite D call. V was trimmed by 3 bases and J by 6 bases, leaving 13 bases between them. The germline V gene encodes CDR1 LNHNV and CDR2 YYDKDF (reference sequence). The CDR3 has 14 residues. The full variable domain, completed using reference TRBV15 and TRBJ2-3, is DAMVIQNPRYQVTQFGKPVTLSCSQTLNHNVMYWYQQKSSQAPKLLFHYYDKDFNNEADTPDNFQSRRPNTSFCFLDIRSPGLGDTAMYLCATSSSSGLDTQYFGPGTRLTVL.

This clonotype turned up a few times. The genes are TRBV4-3 and TRBJ2-1; 8 bases match TRBD2. This CDR3 spans 15 amino acids. Germline CDR1 LGHNA, CDR2 YSLEER. Trimming took 1 base from V and 2 from J; bases not matched to a gene: 1. CDR3 in amino acids: CASSQGAGAYNEQFF. The CDR3 DNA follows: TGCGCCAGCAGCCAAGGAGCGGGAGCCTACAATGAGCAGTTCTTC.

The gene calls are TRBV27 and TRBJ1-1; D unclear. The CDR3 totals 13 residues. CDR1 is MNHEY, CDR2 SMNVEV, per germline (reference sequence). The V end was cut by 2 bases, the J end by 5 bases, with 9 bases between. Here the CDR3 DNA reads TGTGCCAGCAGTTTAATGTATACTACTGAAGCTTTCTTT. It yields the protein CASSLMYTTEAFF.

The rearrangement links TRBV18 to TRBJ2-2; 12 bases line up with TRBD2. Germline V CDR1 and CDR2: KGHSH, LQKENI. CDR3 size: 19 residues. V gave up 3 bases and J gave up 4 bases; unmatched junction bases: 12. CDR3 amino acids: CASSPRLAGDYAGTGELFF. The DNA of the CDR3 is TGTGCCAGCTCACCGCGACTAGCGGGGGATTACGCAGGCACCGGGGAGCTGTTTTTT.

As DNA, the CDR3 is TGTGCCAGCAGGTCGGGACCCGGAACCTACAATGAGCAGTTCTTC. Encoded protein: CASRSGPGTYNEQFF. The V and J genes are TRBV12-3 or TRBV12-4 and TRBJ2-1, with D possibly being TRBD1 or TRBD2 (5 bases each). This CDR3 has 15 residues. The germline V and J ends were trimmed by 6 bases and 2 bases, with 14 bases remaining between them.

This chain uses TRBV28 with TRBJ2-1, with a tentative D call TRBD1 (6 bases). With 7 bases removed from V and 2 bases from J, the gap between germline ends came to 15 bases. The CDR3 has 15 residues. Germline V gives CDR1 MDHEN, CDR2 SYDVKM. The CDR3 DNA reads as TGTGCCAGCACCCTGGGGGCAGGGACCTACAATGAGCAGTTCTTC. Amino acid sequence: CASTLGAGTYNEQFF.

The chain employs TRBV12-3 or TRBV12-4 and TRBJ2-1, with 10 bases identical to TRBD2. The CDR3 has 17 amino acids. Trimming cost V 6 bases and J 2 bases; bases outside gene matches: 10. In DNA, the CDR3 is TGTGCCAGCAGGGGATCCCTAGCGGGAGCTCCCTACAATGAGCAGTTCTTC. Protein: CASRGSLAGAPYNEQFF.